These 27 T cell receptor beta chains were sequenced from one sample in a study of cytomegalovirus exposure and HLA in healthy donors. Primers included in the PCR were 60 Vbeta and 13 Jbeta primers. Repertoires were generated with immunoSEQ multiplex PCR, while TCRdb's copy carries only in-frame clones and drops some. The sample consists of 150,000 to 200,000 clones, approximately 84% of them appearing once. The sequenced sample consisted of PBMCs. These receptors were obtained from a female donor in good health and CMV-seronegative.

The J gene is TRBJ2-5, the V gene TRBV18; the D gene is possibly TRBD1 (5 bases). CDR1 and CDR2 (germline): KGHSH, LQKENI. The CDR3 spans 12 residues. V was pared by 4 bases and J by 5 bases, with 8 bases between. CDR3 region: CASSLQVETQYF. Here the CDR3 DNA reads TGTGCCAGCTCACTACAGGTTGAGACCCAGTACTTC.

The chain has TRBV5-1 and TRBJ2-5; D unclear. The tail of the sequence fits TRBJ2-7 better, so the J call may be wrong. Germline assignment: CDR1 SGHRS and CDR2 YFSETQ. This CDR3 comprises 16 residues. The CDR3 bases are TGCGCCAGCAGCCCTACTGACGGCGGTCGTACCTACGAGCAGTACTTC. Translating gives CASSPTDGGRTYEQYF.

With regard to this clone: Different DNA sequences within this sample yield the same CDR3. The genes are TRBV5-1 and TRBJ1-2, with 8 nucleotides matching TRBD1. CDR1 SGHRS and CDR2 YFSETQ come from the germline V gene. This CDR3 is built from 15 residues. V shed 4 bases, J shed 0 bases, and the junction held 5 bases outside the gene matches. The CDR3 is CASSLGQGANYGYTF. CDR3 DNA sequence: TGCGCCAGCAGCCTCGGACAGGGCGCTAACTATGGCTACACCTTC.

V and J are TRBV5-1 and TRBJ1-2, with a weak D call TRBD1 (6 bases). Trimming took 0 bases from V and 5 from J, leaving 11 bases between them. This CDR3 is 14 amino acids long. The germline CDR1 and CDR2 sequences are SGHRS and YFSETQ. CDR3 DNA sequence: TGCGCCAGCAGCTTGGACAGGGTTGAATATGGCTACACCTTC. Translation gives CASSLDRVEYGYTF.

The chain carries TRBV9 and TRBJ2-3; 9 nucleotides align to TRBD1. The germline V gene encodes CDR1 SGDLS and CDR2 YYNGEE. This CDR3 is built from 15 residues. The J segment lost 3 bases and the V segment lost 3 bases, leaving 5 bases of the junction unmatched. The CDR3 protein is CASSAGTGITDTQYF. Written as DNA, the CDR3 is TGTGCCAGCAGCGCCGGGACAGGGATTACAGATACGCAGTATTTT. Complete variable domain (other parts from reference TRBV9 and TRBJ2-3): DSGVTQTPKHLITATGQRVTLRCSPRSGDLSVYWYQQSLDQGLQFLIQYYNGEERAKGNILERFSAQQFPDLHSELNLSSLELGDSALYFCASSAGTGITDTQYFGPGTRLTVL.

The V call is TRBV25-1, the J call TRBJ2-1, with D possibly TRBD2 on 6 matching bases. V was pared by 6 bases and J by 3 bases, with 15 bases between. Germline CDR1 reads MGHDK; CDR2 reads SYGVNS. The CDR3 length is 15 residues. CDR3 protein: CASSPTLAIYNEQFF. The CDR3 region has the DNA TGTGCCAGCAGCCCCACACTAGCCATCTACAATGAGCAGTTCTTC.

The V and J genes are TRBV7-9 and TRBJ2-3, with D possibly TRBD2 on 5 matching bases. The germline V gene has CDR1 SEHNR and CDR2 FQNEAQ (reference sequence). This CDR3 comprises 13 residues. The germline V and J ends were trimmed by 11 bases and 2 bases, with 14 bases remaining between them. As DNA, the CDR3 is TGTGCCGGCCGAGGACTTGACACAGATACGCAGTATTTT. Translated: CAGRGLDTDTQYF.

V gene TRBV2 combines with J gene TRBJ2-3, with 9 bases lining up with TRBD1. Trimming removed 9 bases from V and 0 bases from J; junction bases left unmatched: 16. From germline, CDR1 is SNHLY and CDR2 FYNNEI. This CDR3 is built from 18 residues. DNA of the CDR3: TGTGCCAGGTCGGATGGGAGGACAGGGGAGTATAGCACAGATACGCAGTATTTT. Its translation is CARSDGRTGEYSTDTQYF.

V usage is TRBV9 and J usage is TRBJ2-3; TRBD2 aligns across 8 bases. The CDR3 is 15 amino acids. CDR1 SGDLS and CDR2 YYNGEE come from the germline V gene. Losses at the gene ends were 5 bases for V and 2 bases for J; bases not matched to a gene: 7. DNA of the CDR3: TGTGCCAGCAGGAGCGGGGGCCCCTACACAGATACGCAGTATTTT. It translates to CASRSGGPYTDTQYF.

Comment on this clone: Other DNA sequences in this specimen translate into the identical CDR3. The V gene is TRBV29-1, the J gene TRBJ1-5; 7 nucleotides line up with TRBD1. Germline V CDR1 and CDR2: SQVTM, ANQGSEA. Trimming cost V 4 bases and J 4 bases; bases outside gene matches: 1. The CDR3 spans 12 residues. The chain's CDR3 is CSVGGQNQPQHF. CDR3 nucleotides: TGCAGCGTTGGGGGACAGAATCAGCCCCAGCATTTT.

Only one count was recorded for this clone. The chain joins TRBV2 to TRBJ2-1; 13 nucleotides align to TRBD2. The germline gives CDR1 SNHLY, CDR2 FYNNEI. This CDR3 is built from 18 residues. V was pared by 6 bases and J by 0 bases, with 8 bases of the junction left unmatched. CDR3 DNA sequence: TGTGCCAGCAGGCCGGGACTAGCGGGATCGGTCTCCTACAATGAGCAGTTCTTC. This sequence encodes CASRPGLAGSVSYNEQFF.

The chain combines TRBV18 with TRBJ2-1, with TRBD2 matching over 7 bases. Germline V lookup: CDR1 KGHSH, CDR2 LQKENI. This CDR3 is built from 17 residues. Germline trimming cut 6 bases from V and 5 bases from J; bases unmatched to any gene: 16. Here the CDR3 reads CASSHGMAGVWDNEQFF. DNA of the CDR3: TGTGCCAGCTCCCACGGGATGGCGGGAGTATGGGACAATGAGCAGTTCTTC.

Details on this clone: Other DNA sequences from this sample encode an identical CDR3 as well. This chain connects TRBV5-1 to TRBJ1-1; TRBD1 aligns across 8 bases. The CDR3 is made up of 15 amino acids. V shed 3 bases and J 2 bases; nucleotides not matched to a gene: 6. Germline loops: CDR1 SGHRS, CDR2 YFSETQ. CDR3 DNA sequence: TGCGCCAGCAGCTCCAGGGGGCGGACAAACACTGAAGCTTTCTTT. Protein: CASSSRGRTNTEAFF.

The chain carries TRBV19 and TRBJ2-3; 9 nucleotides line up with TRBD1. Losses at the gene ends were 3 bases for V and 5 bases for J; bases not matched to a gene: 6. Germline V lookup: CDR1 LNHDA, CDR2 SQIVND (reference sequence). The CDR3 spans 15 residues. This CDR3 reads CASSMGTGLLDTQYF. DNA for the CDR3: TGTGCCAGTAGTATGGGGACAGGGCTTTTAGATACGCAGTATTTT.

The V call is TRBV30, the J call TRBJ2-3, with D hard to call. This CDR3 spans 11 amino acids. Deletions cut 3 bases from V and 6 bases from J, with 7 bases between. Germline CDR1 and CDR2: GTSNPN and SVGIG (reference sequence). This CDR3 reads CAWSLPDTQYF. DNA for the CDR3: TGTGCCTGGAGCCTACCCGATACGCAGTATTTT.

The chain has TRBV6-6 and TRBJ2-7; no definite D call. Trimming stripped 2 bases from V and 7 bases from J, with 12 bases between. Germline V gene lookup returns CDR1 MNHNY and CDR2 SVGAGI (reference sequence). The CDR3 spans 13 residues. The CDR3 sequence: CASSYEWSREQYF. CDR3 coding DNA: TGTGCCAGCAGTTACGAATGGTCGCGGGAGCAGTACTTC.

The chain has TRBV9 and TRBJ1-5; maybe TRBD1 (6 bases). CDR3 length: 15 residues. Trimming pared 4 bases from V and 0 bases from J, leaving 11 bases between. Germline V lookup: CDR1 SGDLS, CDR2 YYNGEE. The CDR3: CASSTDSYSNQPQHF. CDR3 coding DNA: TGTGCCAGCAGCACGGACAGTTATAGCAATCAGCCCCAGCATTTT.

Turning to this clone: A read error may account for a junction end that differs from germline. The chain uses TRBV7-9 and TRBJ2-3; 7 nucleotides align to TRBD1. Germline values: CDR1 SEHNR, CDR2 FQNEAQ (reference sequence). The CDR3 totals 13 residues. The CDR3 sequence is CASSVLRDSASVF. For the CDR3, the DNA is TGTGCCAGCAGCGTCCTCCGGGACAGCGCGTCGGTATTT.

This chain links TRBV7-6 with TRBJ1-3, with 7 positions matching TRBD1. CDR3 length: 16 residues. Germline lookup yields CDR1 SGHVS and CDR2 FNYEAQ. J was trimmed by 3 bases and V by 1 base; bases with no gene match: 6. Written as DNA, the CDR3 is TGTGCCAGCAGCTTAGATCAGGGGGTCGGTGGAAACACCATATATTTT. This gives the protein CASSLDQGVGGNTIYF.

The chain joins TRBV4-2 to TRBJ2-3; unclear D gene. V shed 4 bases and J shed 2 bases, with 19 bases lying between them. CDR1 is LGHNA, CDR2 YNFKEQ, per germline. The CDR3 contains 17 residues. This CDR3 is CASSLPAESDYTDTQYF. CDR3 sequence (DNA): TGTGCCAGCAGCCTCCCGGCTGAGAGCGATTACACAGATACGCAGTATTTT.

The CDR3 DNA follows: TGTGCCAGCAGTGGACGGACAGGGTCCATAGCTAACTATGGCTACACCTTC. It codes for CASSGRTGSIANYGYTF. The chain links TRBV2 to TRBJ1-2; 8 nucleotides agree with TRBD1. This CDR3 region has 17 residues. Trimming cost V 4 bases and J 0 bases; bases outside gene matches: 10. Germline V gives CDR1 SNHLY, CDR2 FYNNEI.

J is TRBJ2-7 and V is TRBV2; maybe TRBD2 (6 bases). Per germline, CDR1 SNHLY and CDR2 FYNNEI. Trimming removed 7 bases from V and 4 bases from J, with 8 bases in between. CDR3 length: 11 amino acids. CDR3 coding DNA: TGTGCCAGCATAGGAGGGTACGAGCAGTACTTC. Translated, it gives CASIGGYEQYF.

Concerning this clone itself: The junction departs from germline at one end; a sequencing error may be responsible. The rearrangement uses TRBV7-9 and TRBJ2-2; D remains unclear. This CDR3 contains 14 residues. Germline lookup yields CDR1 SEHNR and CDR2 FQNEAQ (reference sequence). DNA for the CDR3: TGTTCCAGCAGCTTAGCTGGGCGAATCGGGGAGCTGTTTTTT. The encoded protein is CSSSLAGRIGELFF.

As regards this clone: The germline gene is not matched at one end of the junction; a read error may be the cause. This sequence joins TRBV7-7 and TRBJ2-3; 7 bases agree with TRBD2. From germline, CDR1 is SSHAT and CDR2 FNYEAQ (reference sequence). The CDR3 sequence is 17 residues long. The CDR3 nucleotides are TGTGCTAGCAGCTTAGCGCCTGGACTAGGGGGCACAGATACGCAGTATTTT. Protein: CASSLAPGLGGTDTQYF. The whole variable domain, filled in from reference TRBV7-7 and TRBJ2-3, reads GAGVSQSPRYKVTKRGQDVTLRCDPISSHATLYWYQQALGQGPEFLTYFNYEAQPDKSGLPSDRFSAERPEGSISTLTIQRTEQRDSAMYRCASSLAPGLGGTDTQYFGPGTRLTVL.

In this sample, this clone turned up a few times. DNA of the CDR3: TGTGCCACCAGCAGAGCTAGCTTAGCAGTACCCCACGAGCAGTACTTC. Its translation is CATSRASLAVPHEQYF. The chain links TRBV15 to TRBJ2-7, with TRBD2 as a possible D gene (5 bases). Germline V gene data show CDR1 as LNHNV and CDR2 as YYDKDF (reference sequence). Trimming pared 1 base from V and 5 bases from J, leaving 18 bases between. The CDR3 is 16 amino acids.

J is TRBJ1-1 and V is TRBV18, with no clear D. In germline, CDR1 is KGHSH, CDR2 LQKENI. The CDR3 has 14 residues. The V end lost 6 bases, the J end lost 4 bases, and 15 bases lay between the germline ends. The CDR3 DNA follows: TGTGCCAGCTCGCCTACAGCCTCAAGCACTGAAGCTTTCTTT. This translates into CASSPTASSTEAFF.

The V call is TRBV11-2, the J call TRBJ1-3; D gene ambiguous. Germline CDR1 reads SGHAT; CDR2 reads FQNNGV. With 5 bases removed from V and 3 bases from J, the gap between germline ends came to 20 bases. This CDR3 contains 17 residues. CDR3 nucleotide sequence: TGTGCCAGCAGCCCGGCATGGACGGGGTCTGGTGGAAACACCATATATTTT. Translated, it gives CASSPAWTGSGGNTIYF.